This TCR beta chain was sequenced in a study of CD8 T cells in ankylosing spondylitis. TCRdb processed the 5' RACE reads anew with MiXCR; each CDR3 protein has one entry. The sample contains 250,000 or so distinct CDR3 sequences, roughly a tenth of which appear only once. This clonotype was seen a few times. The sequence was obtained from a male donor with ankylosing spondylitis or in good health (not recorded which). Sequencing was performed on blood, either unsorted or a sorted T cell fraction (not recorded which).

The CDR3 is CATSDSGRARHNEQFF. The CDR3 DNA follows: TGTGCCACCAGTGATTCCGGGAGGGCAAGACACAATGAGCAGTTCTTC. This chain uses TRBV24-1 with TRBJ2-1; 8 bases line up with TRBD2. CDR1 and CDR2 from the germline V gene are KGHDR and SFDVKD. The junction had 7 bases not matched to a gene; V was cut back by 2 bases and J by 5 bases. The CDR3 has 16 amino acids.